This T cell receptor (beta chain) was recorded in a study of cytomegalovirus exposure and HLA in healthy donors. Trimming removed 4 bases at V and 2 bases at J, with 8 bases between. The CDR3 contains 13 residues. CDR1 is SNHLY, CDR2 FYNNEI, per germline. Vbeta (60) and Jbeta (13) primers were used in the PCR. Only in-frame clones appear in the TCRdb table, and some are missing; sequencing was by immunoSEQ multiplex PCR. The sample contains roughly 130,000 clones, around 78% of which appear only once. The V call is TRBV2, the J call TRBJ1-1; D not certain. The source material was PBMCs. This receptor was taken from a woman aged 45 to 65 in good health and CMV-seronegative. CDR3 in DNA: TGTGCCAGCAGTGGAGAGCTAAACACTGAAGCTTTCTTT. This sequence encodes CASSGELNTEAFF.